The clone carrying this TCR beta chain was seen once. These data originate in a study of blood T cell repertoires in COVID-19. Looking at the study overall: In each case, the material was cDNA or gDNA derived from T cells, B-cell-depleted T cells, or PBMCs.

Method: immunoSEQ multiplex PCR; TCRdb's copy keeps in-frame clones and lacks some. Seen here are around 37,000 clones, about nine tenths observed once, and the top ten hold just over 20%. This CDR3 has 17 amino acids. The V gene end was trimmed by 6 bases and the J gene end by 7 bases; junction bases not matched to a gene: 17. CDR1 is MDHEN and CDR2 is SYDVKM in the germline V gene. The clonotype comes from a man aged 55-75 years with acute or convalescent COVID-19. The genes are TRBV28 and TRBJ1-5; 8 bases are shared with TRBD1. The sample taken for sequencing was peripheral blood. The CDR3 nucleotides are TGTGCCAGCAGCCATTATCCGATGACAGGGGTAAACCAGCCCCAGCATTTT. Amino acid sequence: CASSHYPMTGVNQPQHF. Full variable domain (rest looked up from reference TRBV28 and TRBJ1-5): DVKVTQSSRYLVKRTGEKVFLECVQDMDHENMFWYRQDPGLGLRLIYFSYDVKMKEKGDIPEGYSVSREKKERFSLILESASTNQTSMYLCASSHYPMTGVNQPQHFGDGTRLSIL.